These 4 T cell receptor beta chains originate from one sample sequenced in a study of cytomegalovirus exposure and HLA in healthy donors. PCR amplification relied on 60 Vbeta primers (plus 13 Jbeta primers). Sequencing was performed with immunoSEQ multiplex PCR; in TCRdb, only in-frame clones are kept and a portion is missing. The clone table shows around 53,000 clones, with the ten largest holding around 5.6%. Sample: PBMCs. The receptors come from a male donor in good health and CMV-seropositive.

The chain combines TRBV27 with TRBJ1-2; TRBD1 aligns across 9 bases. CDR1 MNHEY and CDR2 SMNVEV come from the germline V gene (reference sequence). The CDR3 is 14 residues long. V lost 5 bases to trimming and J lost 4 bases; unmatched junction nucleotides: 5. As DNA, the CDR3 is TGTGCCAGCAGTCCCGGACAGGGGTTCTATGGCTACACCTTC. Translation: CASSPGQGFYGYTF.

V usage is TRBV7-2 and J usage is TRBJ2-5; TRBD1 agrees at 8 bases. The V segment lost 2 bases and the J segment 4 bases; nucleotides outside the gene matches: 6. This CDR3 comprises 15 residues. Looked up from germline, CDR1 is SGHTA and CDR2 is FQGNSA. The CDR3 sequence is CASSLWDRSPETQYF. The CDR3 bases are TGTGCCAGCAGCTTATGGGACAGGTCACCAGAGACCCAGTACTTC.

The chain has TRBV6-4 and TRBJ2-2, with TRBD2 matching over 7 bases. Germline V CDR1 and CDR2: MRHNA, SNTAGT. The CDR3 loop spans 15 amino acids. The trim removed 1 base at V and 4 bases at J, leaving 3 bases unmatched. CDR3 in DNA: TGTGCCAGCAGTGACTATGCGGGAGCCACCGGGGAGCTGTTTTTT. Translation: CASSDYAGATGELFF.

This sequence joins TRBV7-3 and TRBJ2-1, with 7 bases aligning to TRBD2. Germline-derived CDR1 and CDR2 are SGHTA and FQGTGA. Unmatched junction bases numbered 8, after V lost 5 bases and J lost 10 bases. CDR3 length: 13 residues. Here the CDR3 DNA reads TGTGCCAGCAGCCCCAAGGGAGGGCGCGAGCAGTTCTTC. The encoded protein is CASSPKGGREQFF.